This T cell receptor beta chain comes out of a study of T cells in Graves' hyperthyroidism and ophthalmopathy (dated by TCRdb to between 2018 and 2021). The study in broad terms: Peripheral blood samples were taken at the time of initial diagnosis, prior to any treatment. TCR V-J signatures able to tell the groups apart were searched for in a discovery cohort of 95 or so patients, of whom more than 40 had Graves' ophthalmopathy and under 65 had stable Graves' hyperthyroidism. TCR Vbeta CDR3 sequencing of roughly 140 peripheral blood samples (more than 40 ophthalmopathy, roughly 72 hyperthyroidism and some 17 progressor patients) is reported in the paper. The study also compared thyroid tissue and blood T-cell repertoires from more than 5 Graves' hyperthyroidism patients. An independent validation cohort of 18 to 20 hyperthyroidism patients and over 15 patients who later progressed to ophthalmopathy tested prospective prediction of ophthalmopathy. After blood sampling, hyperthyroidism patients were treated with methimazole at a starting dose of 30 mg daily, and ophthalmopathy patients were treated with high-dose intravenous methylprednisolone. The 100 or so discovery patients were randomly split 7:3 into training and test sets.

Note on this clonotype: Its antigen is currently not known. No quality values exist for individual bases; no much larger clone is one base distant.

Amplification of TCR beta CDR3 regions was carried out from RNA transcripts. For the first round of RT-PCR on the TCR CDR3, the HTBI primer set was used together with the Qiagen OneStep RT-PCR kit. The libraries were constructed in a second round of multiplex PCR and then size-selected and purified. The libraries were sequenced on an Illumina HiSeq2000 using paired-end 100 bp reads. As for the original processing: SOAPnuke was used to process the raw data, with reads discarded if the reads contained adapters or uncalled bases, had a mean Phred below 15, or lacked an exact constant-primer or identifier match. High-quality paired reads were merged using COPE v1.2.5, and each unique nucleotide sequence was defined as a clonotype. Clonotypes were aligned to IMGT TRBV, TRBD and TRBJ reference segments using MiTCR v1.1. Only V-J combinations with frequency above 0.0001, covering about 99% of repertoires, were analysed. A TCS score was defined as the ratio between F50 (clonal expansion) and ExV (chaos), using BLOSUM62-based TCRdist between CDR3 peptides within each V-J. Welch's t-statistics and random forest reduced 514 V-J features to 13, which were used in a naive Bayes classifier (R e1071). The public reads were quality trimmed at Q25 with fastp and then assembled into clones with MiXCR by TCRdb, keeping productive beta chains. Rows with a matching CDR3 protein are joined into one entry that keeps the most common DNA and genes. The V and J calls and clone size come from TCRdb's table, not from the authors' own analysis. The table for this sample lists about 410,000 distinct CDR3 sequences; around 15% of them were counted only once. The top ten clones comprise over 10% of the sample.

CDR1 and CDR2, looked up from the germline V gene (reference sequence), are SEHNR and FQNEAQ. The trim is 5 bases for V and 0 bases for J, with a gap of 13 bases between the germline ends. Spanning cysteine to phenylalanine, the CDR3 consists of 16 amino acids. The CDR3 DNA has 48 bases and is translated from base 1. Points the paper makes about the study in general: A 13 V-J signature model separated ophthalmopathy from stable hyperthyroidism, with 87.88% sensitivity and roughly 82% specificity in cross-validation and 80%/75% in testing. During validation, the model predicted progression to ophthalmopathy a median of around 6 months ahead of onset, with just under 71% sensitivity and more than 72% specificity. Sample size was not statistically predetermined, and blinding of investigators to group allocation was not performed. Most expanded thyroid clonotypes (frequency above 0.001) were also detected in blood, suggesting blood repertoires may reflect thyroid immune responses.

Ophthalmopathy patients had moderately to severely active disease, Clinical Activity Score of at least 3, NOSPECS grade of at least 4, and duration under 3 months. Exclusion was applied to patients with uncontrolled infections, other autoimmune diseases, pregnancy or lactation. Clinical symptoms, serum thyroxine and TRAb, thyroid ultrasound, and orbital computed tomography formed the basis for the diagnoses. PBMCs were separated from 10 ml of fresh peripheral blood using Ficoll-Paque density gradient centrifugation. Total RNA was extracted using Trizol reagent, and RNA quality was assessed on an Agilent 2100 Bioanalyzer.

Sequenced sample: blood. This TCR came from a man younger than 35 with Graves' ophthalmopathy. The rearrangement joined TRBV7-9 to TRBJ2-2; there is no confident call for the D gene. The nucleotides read TGTGCCAGCAGCCCCAGCCCGTCAGCGAACACCGGGGAGCTGTTTTTT. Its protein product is CASSPSPSANTGELFF.